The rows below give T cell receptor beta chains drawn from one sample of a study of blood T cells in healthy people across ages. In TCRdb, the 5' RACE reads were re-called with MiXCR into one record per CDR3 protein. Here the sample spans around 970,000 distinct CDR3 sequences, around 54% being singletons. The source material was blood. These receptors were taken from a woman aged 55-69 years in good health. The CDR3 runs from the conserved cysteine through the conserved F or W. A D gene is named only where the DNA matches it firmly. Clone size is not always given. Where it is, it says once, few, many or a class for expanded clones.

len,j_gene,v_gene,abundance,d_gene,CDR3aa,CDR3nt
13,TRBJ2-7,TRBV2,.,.,CASQRQSSYEQYF,TGTGCCAGCCAGAGACAGAGCTCCTACGAGCAGTACTTC
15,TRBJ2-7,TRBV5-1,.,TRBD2,CASSSGAGNNYEQYF,TGCGCCAGCAGCTCGGGAGCGGGGAATAACTACGAGCAGTACTTC
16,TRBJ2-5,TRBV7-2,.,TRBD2,CASSLRAGTSGETQYF,TGTGCCAGCAGCTTACGGGCCGGGACTAGTGGAGAGACCCAGTACTTC
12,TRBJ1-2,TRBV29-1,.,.,CSVESPGSGYTF,TGCAGCGTTGAAAGCCCAGGGTCGGGCTACACCTTC
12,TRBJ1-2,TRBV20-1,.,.,CSAKTQNYGYTF,TGCAGTGCAAAGACGCAGAACTATGGCTACACCTTC
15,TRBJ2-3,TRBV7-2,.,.,CASSLDGGLTDTQYF,TGTGCCAGCAGCTTGGATGGCGGGTTAACAGATACGCAGTATTTT
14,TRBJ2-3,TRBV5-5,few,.,CASTLPGSSDTQYF,TGTGCCAGCACATTACCGGGGAGCTCAGATACGCAGTATTTT
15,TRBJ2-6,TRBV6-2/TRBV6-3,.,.,CASSTWSSGANVLTF,TGTGCCAGCAGTACGTGGAGCTCTGGGGCCAACGTCCTGACTTTC
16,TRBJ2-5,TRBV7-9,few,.,CASSLNTLLGKETQYF,TGTGCCAGCAGCTTAAACACTCTCCTTGGGAAAGAGACCCAGTACTTC
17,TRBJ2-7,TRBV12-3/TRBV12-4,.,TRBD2,CASSPPRNSGSSYEQYF,TGTGCCAGCAGTCCACCACGGAATAGCGGGAGTTCTTACGAGCAGTACTTC
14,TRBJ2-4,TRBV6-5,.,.,CASSYSKVVTSWYF,TGTGCCAGCAGTTACTCGAAGGTAGTCACCAGCTGGTACTTC
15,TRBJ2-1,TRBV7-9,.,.,CASSRSSGNNHEQFF,TGTGCCAGCAGCAGGAGCTCCGGGAATAACCATGAGCAGTTCTTC
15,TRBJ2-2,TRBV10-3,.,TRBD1,CAIAQGTGYTGELFF,TGTGCCATCGCCCAAGGGACAGGGTACACCGGGGAGCTGTTTTTT
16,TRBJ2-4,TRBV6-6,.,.,CASSYDFRGTKNIQYF,TGTGCCAGCAGTTACGACTTCCGGGGGACCAAAAACATCCAGTACTTC
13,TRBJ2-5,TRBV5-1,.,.,CASSLVMQETQYF,TGCGCCAGCAGCTTGGTTATGCAAGAGACCCAGTACTTC
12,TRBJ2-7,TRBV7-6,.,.,CASLLAAYEQYF,TGTGCCAGCCTGTTGGCCGCCTACGAGCAGTACTTC
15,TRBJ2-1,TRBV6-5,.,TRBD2,CATNPHGGKGNEQFF,TGTGCCACCAACCCCCACGGGGGGAAAGGGAATGAGCAGTTCTTC
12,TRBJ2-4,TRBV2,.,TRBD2,CASNRLAGDQYF,TGTGCCAGCAACCGACTAGCGGGAGATCAGTACTTC
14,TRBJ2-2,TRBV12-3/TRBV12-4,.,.,CASSFQGNTGELFF,TGTGCCAGCAGTTTTCAGGGGAACACCGGGGAGCTGTTTTTT
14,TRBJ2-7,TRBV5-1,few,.,CASSLGGEGIEQYF,TGCGCCAGCAGCTTGGGCGGAGAGGGAATCGAGCAGTACTTC
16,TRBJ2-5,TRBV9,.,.,CASSALGGARQETQYF,TGTGCCAGCAGCGCCTTGGGGGGGGCTAGGCAAGAGACCCAGTACTTC
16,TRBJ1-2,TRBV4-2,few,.,CASSQDVRQSVYGYTF,TGTGCCAGCAGCCAAGACGTTCGGCAGTCCGTTTATGGCTACACCTTC
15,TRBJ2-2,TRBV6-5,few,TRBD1,CASSTRQGLVGELFF,TGTGCCAGCAGTACCCGACAGGGGCTGGTCGGGGAGCTGTTTTTT
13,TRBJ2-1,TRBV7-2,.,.,CASRDFRYNEQFF,TGTGCCAGCAGGGACTTTCGCTACAATGAGCAGTTCTTC
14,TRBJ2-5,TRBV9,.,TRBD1,CASSETGWDETQYF,TGTGCCAGCAGCGAGACAGGGTGGGATGAGACCCAGTACTTC
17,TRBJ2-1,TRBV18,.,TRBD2,CASSPRASGSSYNEQFF,TGTGCCAGCTCACCACGGGCTAGCGGGAGCTCCTACAATGAGCAGTTCTTC
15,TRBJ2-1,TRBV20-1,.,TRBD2,CSARDGGGVTNEQFF,TGCAGTGCTAGAGATGGCGGGGGTGTAACTAATGAGCAGTTCTTC